This T cell receptor beta chain was profiled in a study of blood T cell repertoires in COVID-19. Study context: The study drew acute and convalescent COVID-19 samples from the United States, Italy and Spain. The analysed material was cDNA or gDNA that came from T cells, B-cell-depleted T cells, or PBMCs.

Per the authors' pipeline: For nucleated cells, counts were estimated from reference gene primer amplification. This table comes from immunoSEQ multiplex PCR, and its TCRdb copy is limited to in-frame clones, with some not included. The D gene and trimming were derived from the DNA, and the V and J assignments and clone size from that table. This table holds about 88,000 clones, about 83% found once. The CDR3 runs 15 residues. Germline V CDR1 and CDR2: SGHNT, YENEEA. V shed 1 base and J 5 bases; nucleotides not matched to a gene: 7. Source material: peripheral blood. The chain links TRBV11-3 to TRBJ2-5; 7 nucleotides match TRBD1. The clonotype was recovered from a woman in her fifties or sixties with COVID-19, enrolled during active disease. CDR3 nucleotide sequence: TGTGCCAGCAGCTTAGCCACAGGGGACCGGGAGACCCAGTACTTC. It is translated as CASSLATGDRETQYF.